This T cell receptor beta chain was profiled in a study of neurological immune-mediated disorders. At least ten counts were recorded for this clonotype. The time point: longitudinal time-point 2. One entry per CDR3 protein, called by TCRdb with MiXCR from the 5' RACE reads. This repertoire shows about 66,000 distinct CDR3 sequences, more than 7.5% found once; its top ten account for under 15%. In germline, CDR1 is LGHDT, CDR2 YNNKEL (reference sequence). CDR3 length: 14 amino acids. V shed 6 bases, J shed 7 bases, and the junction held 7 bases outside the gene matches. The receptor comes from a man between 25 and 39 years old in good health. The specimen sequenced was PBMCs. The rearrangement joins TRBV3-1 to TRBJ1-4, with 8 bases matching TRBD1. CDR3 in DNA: TGTGCCAGCAGGGATGACAGGGGCGGTGAAAAACTGTTTTTT. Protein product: CASRDDRGGEKLFF. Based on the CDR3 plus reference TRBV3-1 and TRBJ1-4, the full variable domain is DTAVSQTPKYLVTQMGNDKSIKCEQNLGHDTMYWYKQDSKKFLKIMFSYNNKELIINETVPNRFSPKSPDKAHLNLHINSLELGDSAVYFCASRDDRGGEKLFFGSGTQLSVL.